One sample yielded the 18 T cell receptor beta chains listed below, sequenced in a study of T cells after yellow fever vaccination. TCRdb processed the 5' RACE reads anew with MiXCR; each CDR3 protein has one entry. The sample holds 200,000 to 250,000 distinct CDR3 sequences, 6.5% to 8.5% seen once. This material consisted of CD4+ T cells sorted from PBMCs, taken 15 days after the yellow fever booster vaccination. These receptors were taken from a man younger than 45 who received the YFV17D yellow fever vaccine.

This clonotype showed up many times. The genes are TRBV29-1 and TRBJ2-3; TRBD1 might be the D (6 bases). Germline V gene data show CDR1 as SQVTM and CDR2 as ANQGSEA. The CDR3 runs to 13 residues. V was shortened by 7 bases and J by 1 base, with 12 bases between the two germline ends. The CDR3 here is CSATGSGTDTQYF. The CDR3 nucleotides read TGCAGCGCCACAGGGTCCGGCACAGATACGCAGTATTTT.

This clonotype occurred a few times. The chain carries TRBV7-9 and TRBJ1-2, with D perhaps TRBD1 (5 bases). The CDR3 runs to 16 residues. The ends were cut back, 0 bases at V and 7 bases at J, with 18 bases in the middle. Germline V gives CDR1 SEHNR, CDR2 FQNEAQ (reference sequence). The CDR3 region has the DNA TGTGCCAGCAGCTTAGCGCTAAGCAGGCTTGGGACTGGCTACACCTTC. It codes for CASSLALSRLGTGYTF.

This clonotype was recorded many times. The chain carries TRBV5-1 and TRBJ2-3; D is undetermined. The V end lost 4 bases, the J end lost 0 bases, and 12 bases lay between the germline ends. Germline CDR1 and CDR2: SGHRS and YFSETQ. The CDR3 totals 15 residues. This chain's CDR3 is CASSGLGASTDTQYF. CDR3 bases: TGCGCCAGCAGCGGCCTAGGTGCCAGCACAGATACGCAGTATTTT.

With regard to this clonotype: Germline and junction disagree at one end, which may indicate a read error. The chain has TRBV27 and TRBJ2-3, with 10 bases identical to TRBD2. Germline loops: CDR1 MNHEY, CDR2 SMNVEV (reference sequence). The CDR3 has 18 amino acids. The CDR3 here is CACRRLSGRAGNTDTQYF. The CDR3 DNA follows: TGTGCCTGCAGACGTCTGAGCGGGAGGGCCGGGAACACAGATACGCAGTATTTT.

This rearrangement joins TRBV7-3 to TRBJ2-3; possibly TRBD1 for D (6 bases). This CDR3 is built from 16 residues. From germline, CDR1 is SGHTA and CDR2 FQGTGA. The V and J ends lost 4 bases and 2 bases respectively, with 16 bases between them. DNA for the CDR3: TGTGCCAGCAGCTCGATTACAGGGTCCCCCACAGATACGCAGTATTTT. Translation: CASSSITGSPTDTQYF.

This clonotype was observed a handful of times. The chain carries TRBV20-1 and TRBJ2-3, with D possibly being TRBD2 (5 bases). The V end lost 6 bases, the J end lost 2 bases, and 12 bases lay between the germline ends. Germline V CDR1 and CDR2: DFQATT, SNEGSKA (reference sequence). CDR3 length equals 13 residues. The CDR3 coding sequence is TGCAGTGCCCAGCGGACCAACACAGATACGCAGTATTTT. This gives the protein CSAQRTNTDTQYF.

A few counts support this clonotype. The chain uses TRBV12-3 or TRBV12-4 and TRBJ2-3; the D is unclear. Trimming removed 6 bases from V and 10 bases from J, with 2 bases in between. The CDR3 extends over 8 amino acids. The CDR3 bases are TGTGCCAGCAGCCCGCAGTATTTT. Translated, it gives CASSPQYF.

The chain is built from TRBV30 and TRBJ2-7; the D is unclear. CDR1 and CDR2 from the germline V gene are GTSNPN and SVGIG (reference sequence). The length of the CDR3 is 12 residues. The V end was cut by 4 bases, the J end by 5 bases, with 12 bases between. The CDR3 protein is CAWKVVGHEQYF. The CDR3 nucleotides read TGTGCCTGGAAAGTCGTGGGTCACGAGCAGTACTTC.

This clonotype was observed a few times. The chain uses TRBV18 and TRBJ1-1, with 7 bases aligning to TRBD1. V was pared by 6 bases and J by 5 bases, with 15 bases of the junction left unmatched. Germline CDR1 KGHSH, CDR2 LQKENI. The CDR3 consists of 16 residues. CDR3 region: CASSDGQVGRGTEAFF. DNA for the CDR3: TGTGCCAGCTCTGACGGACAGGTCGGCCGCGGGACTGAAGCTTTCTTT.

This chain connects TRBV5-1 to TRBJ2-1; 8 positions match TRBD1. After removal of 3 bases from V and 6 bases from J, the junction contained 14 bases not matched to a gene. Germline V gene sequence: CDR1 SGHRS, CDR2 YFSETQ. CDR3 size: 17 residues. The CDR3 is CASSSATGQGWGNEQFF. The CDR3 DNA sequence: TGCGCCAGCAGCTCAGCCACCGGACAGGGTTGGGGCAATGAGCAGTTCTTC.

Notes on this clonotype: The junction differs from germline at one of its ends, possibly a read error. The V call is TRBV6-5, the J call TRBJ2-7; weak D call: TRBD1 (5 bases). Germline V CDR1 and CDR2: MNHEY, SVGAGI. The CDR3 loop spans 13 amino acids. CDR3 sequence reads: CSSSYDRFYEQYF. As DNA, the CDR3 is TGTTCCAGCAGTTACGACAGATTTTACGAGCAGTACTTC.

This clonotype has more than one count but fewer than ten. V usage is TRBV6-2 or TRBV6-3 and J usage is TRBJ2-5, with TRBD2 identical over 8 bases. Germline assignment: CDR1 MNHEY and CDR2 SVGEGT. CDR3 length equals 14 residues. With 4 bases clipped from V and 6 bases from J, the junction kept 7 bases outside the gene matches. CDR3 DNA sequence: TGTGCCAGCAGTTCCGGGACTAGTATTCAGACCCAGTACTTC. This encodes CASSSGTSIQTQYF.

The chain is built from TRBV9 and TRBJ2-5; the match to TRBD2 covers 9 bases. V shed 0 bases, J shed 1 base, and the junction held 10 bases outside the gene matches. The CDR3 is made up of 18 amino acids. Germline-derived CDR1 and CDR2 are SGDLS and YYNGEE. DNA for the CDR3: TGTGCCAGCAGCGTAGGCGTTAGCGGGAGTATAGGCCAAGAGACCCAGTACTTC. Protein: CASSVGVSGSIGQETQYF.

This clonotype was detected only a few times. This rearrangement joins TRBV9 to TRBJ2-3; TRBD2 aligns across 14 bases. The CDR3 has 16 residues. V shed 3 bases, J shed 9 bases, and the junction held 9 bases outside the gene matches. The V gene's germline CDR1 is SGDLS and CDR2 YYNGEE. The CDR3 DNA follows: TGTGCCAGCAGCGGACCCGGGACTAGCGGGAGAGGGACGCAGTATTTT. It specifies CASSGPGTSGRGTQYF.

The chain links TRBV11-1 to TRBJ2-5; TRBD2 agrees at 12 bases. Germline CDR1 is SGHAT and CDR2 is FQDESV (reference sequence). The CDR3 sequence is 18 residues long. V was clipped by 4 bases and J by 4 bases; unmatched bases: 13. This CDR3 is CASSSQGLTSGSGETQYF. The CDR3 DNA reads as TGTGCCAGCAGCTCGCAGGGTTTGACTAGCGGGAGTGGAGAGACCCAGTACTTC. Combining the CDR3 with reference TRBV11-1 and TRBJ2-5 gives the whole variable domain EAEVAQSPRYKITEKSQAVAFWCDPISGHATLYWYRQILGQGPELLVQFQDESVVDDSQLPKDRFSAERLKGVDSTLKIQPAELGDSAMYLCASSSQGLTSGSGETQYFGPGTRLLVL.

This clonotype has at least ten counts. The chain links TRBV4-3 to TRBJ2-1; D is unclear. In germline, CDR1 is LGHNA, CDR2 YSLEER. The CDR3 spans 14 residues. Trimming removed 1 base from V and 3 bases from J, with 7 bases in between. CDR3 nucleotide sequence: TGCGCCAGCAGCCAAGGGTCCCGCTACAATGAGCAGTTCTTC. Translation: CASSQGSRYNEQFF.

This clonotype was counted between two and nine times. The V and J genes are TRBV18 and TRBJ2-7; 7 bases map to TRBD1. The CDR3 has 13 residues. Germline V gene sequence: CDR1 KGHSH, CDR2 LQKENI. V dropped 5 bases and J dropped 5; count of bases not matched to a gene: 6. CDR3 in amino acids: CASSMQGDHEQYF. The CDR3 DNA reads TGTGCCAGCTCAATGCAGGGGGATCACGAGCAGTACTTC. The full variable domain, its missing parts supplied by reference TRBV18 and TRBJ2-7, is NAGVMQNPRHLVRRRGQEARLRCSPMKGHSHVYWYRQLPEEGLKFMVYLQKENIIDESGMPKERFSAEFPKEGPSILRIQQVVRGDSAAYFCASSMQGDHEQYFGPGTRLTVT.

This clonotype was recorded many times. The genes are TRBV9 and TRBJ2-7, with a tentative D call TRBD1 (5 bases). The CDR3 has 15 residues. Trimming stripped 4 bases from V and 2 bases from J, with 16 bases between. The germline CDR1 and CDR2 sequences are SGDLS and YYNGEE. CDR3 sequence: CASSRAAGMTYEQYF. CDR3 sequence (DNA): TGTGCCAGCAGCCGGGCAGCAGGGATGACCTACGAGCAGTACTTC.